The 4 T cell receptor beta chains listed next were all sequenced from one sample in a study of blood T cell repertoires in COVID-19. Clones were sequenced by immunoSEQ multiplex PCR, and TCRdb holds only the in-frame ones, with some missing. The table shows 70,000 or so clones, with just over 85% occurring only once. The sequencing input was peripheral blood. The receptors stem from a middle-aged man with acute or convalescent COVID-19.

This clone was picked up a small number of times. The chain combines TRBV30 with TRBJ1-4; 11 bases align to TRBD1. J was trimmed by 0 bases and V by 2 bases; bases with no gene match: 11. Germline CDR1 and CDR2: GTSNPN and SVGIG (reference sequence). The CDR3 consists of 19 residues. Here the CDR3 DNA reads TGTGCCTGGAGTACGGACAGGGGGCCCGAAATAGCAACTAATGAAAAACTGTTTTTT. Its protein is CAWSTDRGPEIATNEKLFF.

This chain joins TRBV19 and TRBJ2-2, with TRBD1 matching over 11 bases. V shed 3 bases, J shed 10 bases, and the junction held 7 bases outside the gene matches. The length of the CDR3 is 15 residues. Germline loops: CDR1 LNHDA, CDR2 SQIVND (reference sequence). CDR3 sequence reads: CASSIGGQGAEELFF. CDR3 in DNA: TGTGCCAGTAGTATTGGTGGACAGGGGGCGGAGGAGCTGTTTTTT. Full variable domain (outside the CDR3, taken from reference TRBV19 and TRBJ2-2): DGGITQSPKYLFRKEGQNVTLSCEQNLNHDAMYWYRQDPGQGLRLIYYSQIVNDFQKGDIAEGYSVSREKKESFPLTVTSAQKNPTAFYLCASSIGGQGAEELFFGEGSRLTVL.

The CDR3 nucleotides are TGTGCCAGTAGTATACTGGGCCTCCGGGGTGGCTACACCTTC. This gives the protein CASSILGLRGGYTF. The chain joins TRBV19 to TRBJ1-2; no definite D call. Trimming pared 2 bases from V and 7 bases from J, leaving 14 bases between. Germline CDR1 and CDR2: LNHDA and SQIVND (reference sequence). The CDR3 length is 14 residues.

A few counts support this clone. The chain links TRBV4-1 to TRBJ1-5, with D tentatively TRBD1 (5 bases). The V end was cut by 1 base, the J end by 4 bases, with 17 bases between. CDR1 is MGHRA, CDR2 YSYEKL, per germline. This CDR3 spans 17 amino acids. CDR3 DNA: TGCGCCAGCAGCCAAGTTTACAGGAGAATGGAGAATCAGCCCCAGCATTTT. Amino acid sequence: CASSQVYRRMENQPQHF.